The source of this T cell receptor (beta chain) is a study of response to subunit inactivated influenza vaccine. This clonotype was counted between two and nine times. Its antigen is as yet unknown. Study-wide results and limits: The study's authors posited that every seasonal influenza vaccination enlists few new T cells.

Germline V lookup: CDR1 DFQATT, CDR2 SNEGSKA (reference sequence). The CDR3 loop spans 17 amino acids. V shed 0 bases and J shed 0 bases, with 15 bases lying between them. TCRdb reprocessed the RT-PCR reads via MiXCR and lists one record per CDR3 protein. This table holds around 530,000 distinct CDR3 sequences, approximately 10% found once. The rearrangement joins TRBV20-1 to TRBJ2-1; unclear D gene. The sequencing used PBMCs from blood, collected on the day of vaccination. This receptor was taken from a man aged 50 or older who received an inactivated influenza vaccine. The CDR3 DNA is TGCAGTGCTAGAGATCTCATGACTCAGAGCTCCTACAATGAGCAGTTCTTC. Translated: CSARDLMTQSSYNEQFF.